These 19 T cell receptor beta chains share one sample of origin, sequenced in a study of blood T cell repertoires in COVID-19. Sequencing used immunoSEQ multiplex PCR; TCRdb keeps in-frame clones, though not all of them. The data contain tens of thousands of clones, 89% of them singletons. Source material: peripheral blood. These receptors were obtained from a man in his sixties with COVID-19, enrolled during active disease.

J is TRBJ2-3 and V is TRBV7-3, with D unresolved. Germline V lookup: CDR1 SGHTA, CDR2 FQGTGA. This CDR3 comprises 14 residues. Trimming pared 5 bases from V and 1 base from J, leaving 10 bases between. The CDR3 loop is CASSGALGTDTQYF. CDR3 nucleotides: TGTGCCAGCAGCGGAGCCCTGGGCACAGATACGCAGTATTTT.

The chain joins TRBV5-1 to TRBJ2-3; 13 bases line up with TRBD2. V lost 2 bases and J lost 7; bases outside the gene matches: 4. This CDR3 region has 15 residues. In germline, CDR1 is SGHRS, CDR2 YFSETQ. The CDR3 protein is CASSLLAGGEYTQYF. CDR3 nucleotide sequence: TGCGCCAGCAGCTTACTAGCGGGAGGGGAGTATACGCAGTATTTT.

The chain has TRBV6-6 and TRBJ1-1, with TRBD1 matching 8 bases. The CDR3 is made up of 14 amino acids. Germline V gene sequence: CDR1 MNHNY, CDR2 SVGAGI (reference sequence). Germline trimming cut 4 bases from V and 4 bases from J; bases unmatched to any gene: 5. CDR3 loop: CASSFQGAGTEAFF. DNA of the CDR3: TGTGCCAGCAGTTTCCAGGGGGCTGGCACTGAAGCTTTCTTT.

The genes are TRBV18 and TRBJ2-3; 8 bases are shared with TRBD2. The CDR3 spans 18 residues. In germline, CDR1 is KGHSH, CDR2 LQKENI. Losses at the gene ends were 1 base for V and 0 bases for J; bases not matched to a gene: 9. The CDR3 region is CASSPRSDSGASTDTQYF. The CDR3 DNA is TGTGCCAGCTCACCACGGTCTGATAGCGGGGCGAGCACAGATACGCAGTATTTT.

The chain recombines TRBV30 with TRBJ1-6; 11 bases agree with TRBD1. This CDR3 contains 13 residues. V was clipped by 3 bases and J by 9 bases; unmatched bases: 1. Per the germline V gene, CDR1 is GTSNPN and CDR2 is SVGIG (reference sequence). The CDR3 loop reads CAWRGTGGSPLHF. DNA of the CDR3: TGTGCCTGGAGAGGGACAGGGGGTTCACCCCTCCACTTT. The full variable domain, in which reference TRBV30 and TRBJ1-6 provide the parts outside the CDR3, is SQTIHQWPATLVQPVGSPLSLECTVEGTSNPNLYWYRQAAGRGLQLLFYSVGIGQISSEVPQNLSASRPQDRQFILSSKKLLLSDSGFYLCAWRGTGGSPLHFGNGTRLTVT.

The chain carries TRBV10-3 and TRBJ2-2; TRBD2 matches 7 bases. After removal of 8 bases from V and 7 bases from J, the junction contained 10 bases not matched to a gene. Per germline, CDR1 ENHRY and CDR2 SYGVKD. The CDR3 runs to 14 residues. The CDR3 bases are TGTGCCATCCGGCTTCAGGGACTAATCGGGGAGCTGTTTTTT. It yields the protein CAIRLQGLIGELFF.

This clone was counted a single time. The chain employs TRBV19 and TRBJ1-4; D is ambiguous. The CDR3 spans 16 residues. Trimming removed 4 bases at V and 1 base at J, with 13 bases between. Germline assignment: CDR1 LNHDA and CDR2 SQIVND (reference sequence). CDR3 DNA sequence: TGTGCCAGTAGTAACGGGTTTTATGTAACTAATGAAAAACTGTTTTTT. Translated: CASSNGFYVTNEKLFF. The full variable domain, rest sourced from reference TRBV19 and TRBJ1-4, is DGGITQSPKYLFRKEGQNVTLSCEQNLNHDAMYWYRQDPGQGLRLIYYSQIVNDFQKGDIAEGYSVSREKKESFPLTVTSAQKNPTAFYLCASSNGFYVTNEKLFFGSGTQLSVL.

This clone was observed a single time. This chain uses TRBV5-1 with TRBJ2-7, with 9 bases that match TRBD2. The CDR3 sequence is 15 residues long. Germline V gives CDR1 SGHRS, CDR2 YFSETQ. Germline trimming cut 0 bases from V and 0 bases from J; bases unmatched to any gene: 1. The CDR3 loop is CASSLGSGSSYEQYF. The DNA for the CDR3 is TGCGCCAGCAGCTTGGGTAGCGGGAGCTCCTACGAGCAGTACTTC.

This chain joins TRBV6-5 and TRBJ1-2; D is unclear. V lost 4 bases to trimming and J lost 7 bases, with 16 bases between them. CDR1 is MNHEY, CDR2 SVGAGI, per germline. CDR3 length: 14 amino acids. CDR3 DNA: TGTGCCAGCAGTTGGGTGGGCTCGGCGGGTGGCTACACCTTC. Its translation: CASSWVGSAGGYTF.

The chain carries TRBV5-8 and TRBJ2-2; TRBD1 matches at 7 bases. Germline trimming cut 2 bases from V and 0 bases from J; bases unmatched to any gene: 7. Germline V gene data show CDR1 as SGHTS and CDR2 as YDEGEE. This CDR3 is built from 17 residues. The CDR3 coding sequence is TGTGCCAGCAGCTTAGACTACGGGACAGCGAACACCGGGGAGCTGTTTTTT. Its protein product is CASSLDYGTANTGELFF.

The CDR3 reads CASGLVTYNEQFF. DNA of the CDR3: TGTGCTAGTGGTTTGGTAACATACAATGAGCAGTTCTTC. The chain has TRBV12-5 and TRBJ2-1; no reliable D call. The CDR3 extends over 13 amino acids. CDR1 is LGHNT and CDR2 is FRNRAP in the germline V gene. V lost 0 bases, J lost 4 bases, and 4 bases lay in between. Full variable domain (rest looked up from reference TRBV12-5 and TRBJ2-1): DARVTQTPRHKVTEMGQEVTMRCQPILGHNTVFWYRQTMMQGLELLAYFRNRAPLDDSGMPKDRFSAEMPDATLATLKIQPSEPRDSAVYFCASGLVTYNEQFFGPGTRLTVL.

The rearrangement joins TRBV18 to TRBJ2-7; 7 bases align to TRBD1. CDR3 length: 14 amino acids. With 1 base clipped from V and 0 bases from J, the junction kept 0 bases outside the gene matches. Germline-derived CDR1 and CDR2 are KGHSH and LQKENI. The DNA of the CDR3 is TGTGCCAGCTCACCACGGGACAGCTCCTACGAGCAGTACTTC. Translating gives CASSPRDSSYEQYF.

This clone was found a few times. The same CDR3 also results from other DNA sequences found in this sample. The chain carries TRBV7-8 and TRBJ2-3, with D possibly TRBD2 on 6 matching bases. The CDR3 totals 16 residues. Germline lookup yields CDR1 SGHVS and CDR2 FQNEAQ. The germline V and J ends were trimmed by 1 base and 0 bases, with 11 bases remaining between them. DNA of the CDR3: TGTGCCAGCAGCTTAGTTACGGGAGCTAGCACAGATACGCAGTATTTT. Residues: CASSLVTGASTDTQYF.

This chain connects TRBV28 to TRBJ2-4; tentative D call: TRBD2 (6 bases). Germline V gene sequence: CDR1 MDHEN, CDR2 SYDVKM. The CDR3 totals 17 residues. Trimming removed 3 bases at V and 1 base at J, with 16 bases between. In DNA, the CDR3 is TGTGCCAGCAGTTTCCTCCGGGGAGGTACGGCCAAAAACATTCAGTACTTC. Amino acid sequence: CASSFLRGGTAKNIQYF.

The chain links TRBV7-9 to TRBJ1-3, with D perhaps matching TRBD1 (6 bases). The germline V gene encodes CDR1 SEHNR and CDR2 FQNEAQ (reference sequence). The CDR3 covers 14 residues. Trimming pared 2 bases from V and 4 bases from J, leaving 9 bases between. CDR3 protein: CASSLQDRGNTIYF. The CDR3 DNA reads TGTGCCAGCAGCTTACAGGACAGAGGAAACACCATATATTTT.

This clone appeared a few times. The V call is TRBV10-3, the J call TRBJ2-1, with 11 bases fitting TRBD2. Germline V lookup: CDR1 ENHRY, CDR2 SYGVKD. With 9 bases clipped from V and 5 bases from J, the junction kept 12 bases outside the gene matches. The CDR3 is 16 residues long. CDR3 in DNA: TGTGCCATTACGGAACCACTAGCGGGAGCGAACAATGAGCAGTTCTTC. Translated: CAITEPLAGANNEQFF.

The genes are TRBV28 and TRBJ1-6; D may be TRBD1 (5 bases). Per germline, CDR1 MDHEN and CDR2 SYDVKM. The CDR3 is made up of 15 amino acids. The V end lost 1 base, the J end lost 10 bases, and 14 bases lay between the germline ends. The CDR3: CASSLYPGKESPLHF. The CDR3 DNA is TGTGCCAGCAGTTTATATCCAGGGAAGGAATCACCCCTCCACTTT.

The J gene is TRBJ2-3, the V gene TRBV24-1; 9 nucleotides line up with TRBD1. CDR1 is KGHDR and CDR2 is SFDVKD in the germline V gene. Germline trimming cut 9 bases from V and 2 bases from J; bases unmatched to any gene: 5. The CDR3 runs to 14 residues. The CDR3 DNA reads as TGTGCCACCCCCGGACAGGGGAACACAGATACGCAGTATTTT. This codes for CATPGQGNTDTQYF.

In regard to this clone: The junction departs from the called germline gene at one end, perhaps through a read error. V usage is TRBV5-4 and J usage is TRBJ1-1; 7 bases are a match to TRBD1. Germline CDR1 is SGHNT and CDR2 is YYREEE (reference sequence). The CDR3 loop spans 14 amino acids. For the CDR3, the DNA is TGTGTCAGCAGCTTGGGGTGGGACAGAGATGAAGCTTTCTTT. This codes for CVSSLGWDRDEAFF.